The present TCR beta chain was sequenced within a study of blood T cell repertoires in COVID-19. Study summary: Sites across the United States, Italy and Spain contributed samples from acute and convalescent COVID-19.

There are 13 residues in the CDR3. V was clipped by 1 base and J by 8 bases, with 11 bases between them. Germline CDR1 is MDHEN and CDR2 is SYDVKM. Some clones are missing from TCRdb's copy, which holds only in-frame ones; the method was immunoSEQ multiplex PCR. The sample contains just under 350,000 clones, about 90% of which appear only once. This sequence joins TRBV28 and TRBJ1-2; D ambiguous. The sequenced material came from peripheral blood. The clonotype originates from a woman in her 70s with COVID-19, enrolled during active disease. The CDR3 sequence: CASSLSGSGGYTF. The CDR3 nucleotides read TGTGCCAGCAGTTTATCAGGCTCTGGAGGCTACACCTTC.